Shown below are 19 T cell receptor beta chains from a single sample sequenced in a study of T cell changes during pregnancy in multiple sclerosis. Generated by immunoSEQ multiplex PCR, the TCRdb table keeps only in-frame clones and is missing some. The sample has roughly 76,000 clones, about 90% seen once. The sample in question was CD4+ T cells from peripheral blood mononuclear cells, obtained in the second trimester of pregnancy. The source of these receptors is a female donor with multiple sclerosis, enrolled in a pregnancy study.

This chain joins TRBV4-1 and TRBJ1-3; no definite D call. Looked up from germline, CDR1 is MGHRA and CDR2 is YSYEKL. Trimming left V 0 bases short and J 0 bases short, with 9 bases between. The CDR3 consists of 16 residues. This CDR3 is CASSQEFEASGNTIYF. CDR3 DNA: TGCGCCAGCAGCCAAGAGTTCGAAGCCTCTGGAAACACCATATATTTT.

The chain has TRBV18 and TRBJ2-2, with TRBD1 matching 8 bases. This CDR3 is 17 amino acids long. The germline gives CDR1 KGHSH, CDR2 LQKENI. Trimming took 3 bases from V and 5 from J; bases not matched to a gene: 11. This chain's CDR3 is CASSPSTDRVLTGELFF. In nucleotides, the CDR3 is TGTGCCAGCTCACCGTCCACGGACAGGGTGCTAACCGGGGAGCTGTTTTTT.

The V and J genes are TRBV7-3 and TRBJ2-5; TRBD2 is a possible D gene (5 bases). Germline V gives CDR1 SGHTA, CDR2 FQGTGA. The V end lost 0 bases, the J end lost 3 bases, and 11 bases lay between the germline ends. This CDR3 region has 15 residues. CDR3 bases: TGTGCCAGCAGCTTAACGGCTACTAGAGAAGAGACCCAGTACTTC. This translates into CASSLTATREETQYF.

The sample holds a few counts of this clone. The CDR3 DNA sequence: TGTGCCAGCAGTTACCTGGCGGGTTCCACTGAAGCTTTCTTT. As protein: CASSYLAGSTEAFF. The chain combines TRBV6-6 with TRBJ1-1; D remains unclear. Germline lookup yields CDR1 MNHNY and CDR2 SVGAGI (reference sequence). Trimming cost V 2 bases and J 4 bases, with 11 bases left between them. The CDR3 runs 14 residues.

The chain joins TRBV21-1 to TRBJ1-5. TRBV21-1 counts as a pseudogene. CDR3 length: 16 residues. The CDR3 DNA sequence: TGTGCCAGCAGCAAAGACAACGGGTTCGGGGATCAGCCCCAGCATTTT. It codes for CASSKDNGFGDQPQHF.

This clone was observed a single time. This chain uses TRBV6-6 with TRBJ1-5; 8 bases map to TRBD1. The CDR3 runs 15 residues. Germline CDR1 and CDR2: MNHNY and SVGAGI (reference sequence). Trimming at V came to 4 bases and at J to 5 bases, leaving 7 bases not matched to a gene. In DNA, the CDR3 is TGTGCCAGCAGTTTCCAGGGGGCAAGGGATCAGCCCCAGCATTTT. This codes for CASSFQGARDQPQHF.

The rearrangement uses TRBV14 and TRBJ2-1, with TRBD2 identical over 9 bases. CDR1 is SGHDN, CDR2 FVKESK, per germline. V trimming: 1 base; J trimming: 10 bases; junction bases outside the gene matches: 2. There are 13 residues in the CDR3. The CDR3 DNA sequence: TGTGCCAGCAGCCAAGTTCTAGCGGGGGAGCAGTTCTTC. It codes for CASSQVLAGEQFF.

The chain links TRBV2 to TRBJ1-1; the D is unclear. Germline V gene data show CDR1 as SNHLY and CDR2 as FYNNEI. V shed 6 bases and J shed 7 bases, with 18 bases lying between them. This CDR3 contains 14 residues. The CDR3 DNA reads as TGTGCCAGCAGACGCGGACGGGGAGGAGGTGAAGCTTTCTTT. Protein sequence: CASRRGRGGGEAFF.

This clone was picked up one time. J is TRBJ1-5 and V is TRBV5-1; 8 nucleotides align to TRBD1. CDR3 length equals 14 residues. The junction had 3 bases not matched to a gene; V was cut back by 4 bases and J by 3 bases. Germline V gene data show CDR1 as SGHRS and CDR2 as YFSETQ. CDR3 nucleotides: TGCGCCAGCAGCCCGACAGGGGACAATCAGCCCCAGCATTTT. Residues: CASSPTGDNQPQHF.

This clone appeared once. V is TRBV6-6 and J is TRBJ2-1; weak D call: TRBD1 (6 bases). Looked up from germline, CDR1 is MNHNY and CDR2 is SVGAGI (reference sequence). The V end was cut by 6 bases, the J end by 8 bases, with 14 bases between. This CDR3 has 13 residues. CDR3 coding DNA: TGTGCCAGCAGCAGCAGGGGTCCCGATGAGCAGTTCTTC. Its protein is CASSSRGPDEQFF.

V usage is TRBV5-6 and J usage is TRBJ1-6, with TRBD1 identical over 7 bases. The J segment lost 14 bases and the V segment lost 4 bases, leaving 18 bases of the junction unmatched. In germline, CDR1 is SGHDT, CDR2 YYEEEE. This CDR3 comprises 16 residues. The CDR3 spells CASSPKTGTEPDTLHF. In nucleotides, the CDR3 is TGTGCCAGCAGCCCGAAGACCGGGACAGAACCCGACACCCTCCACTTT.

Only a few counts were recorded for this clone. V gene TRBV19 combines with J gene TRBJ1-1, with D uncertain. With 4 bases removed from V and 5 bases from J, the gap between germline ends came to 14 bases. The CDR3 consists of 14 residues. The germline V gene encodes CDR1 LNHDA and CDR2 SQIVND (reference sequence). CDR3 protein: CASSTTVTRTEAFF. The CDR3 DNA sequence: TGTGCCAGTAGTACCACGGTGACAAGAACTGAAGCTTTCTTT.

The J gene is TRBJ1-5, the V gene TRBV12-5; no definite D call. V lost 0 bases and J lost 2, with 5 bases in between. CDR3 length: 14 amino acids. Germline CDR1 and CDR2: LGHNT and FRNRAP. CDR3 amino acids: CASGLVQGNQPQHF. The DNA for the CDR3 is TGTGCTAGTGGTTTGGTCCAGGGCAATCAGCCCCAGCATTTT.

The chain couples TRBV4-2 to TRBJ1-4; tentatively, D is TRBD1 (5 bases). Germline lookup yields CDR1 LGHNA and CDR2 YNFKEQ. V lost 5 bases and J lost 0, with 7 bases in between. The CDR3 totals 14 residues. CDR3 DNA sequence: TGTGCCAGCAGCGACAGCGCAACTAATGAAAAACTGTTTTTT. Translation gives CASSDSATNEKLFF.

J is TRBJ2-4 and V is TRBV7-2; D may be TRBD1 (5 bases). V shed 0 bases and J shed 5 bases, with 5 bases lying between them. Germline CDR1 reads SGHTA; CDR2 reads FQGNSA. This CDR3 region has 13 residues. CDR3 sequence (DNA): TGTGCCAGCAGCTTAGCAGGGGAAAACATTCAGTACTTC. Protein sequence: CASSLAGENIQYF.

The chain uses TRBV9 and TRBJ1-6, with 7 nucleotides matching TRBD1. The CDR3 is made up of 15 amino acids. Losses at the gene ends were 0 bases for V and 9 bases for J; bases not matched to a gene: 6. Looked up from germline, CDR1 is SGDLS and CDR2 is YYNGEE. In nucleotides, the CDR3 is TGTGCCAGCAGCGTAGGCCAGGGGGGACTTTCACCCCTCCACTTT. Its protein is CASSVGQGGLSPLHF.

The genes are TRBV5-1 and TRBJ2-3, with TRBD2 matching over 15 bases. The CDR3 is 17 amino acids. The junction had 7 bases not matched to a gene; V was cut back by 5 bases and J by 3 bases. Germline values: CDR1 SGHRS, CDR2 YFSETQ. CDR3 sequence: CASRTYGLAGGTDTQYF. The CDR3 DNA follows: TGCGCCAGCAGGACTTATGGACTAGCGGGGGGGACAGATACGCAGTATTTT.

The V and J genes are TRBV5-4 and TRBJ1-1, with D perhaps TRBD1 (5 bases). The CDR3 loop spans 15 amino acids. Trimming took off 4 bases at V and 4 bases at J, with 17 bases between the two ends. CDR1 is SGHNT and CDR2 is YYREEE in the germline V gene (reference sequence). The CDR3 DNA reads TGTGCCAGCAGCCAGATGAGGGGCGGGGGCACTGAAGCTTTCTTT. It specifies CASSQMRGGGTEAFF.

V usage is TRBV19 and J usage is TRBJ2-3; D possibly corresponds to TRBD1 (5 bases). The germline CDR1 and CDR2 sequences are LNHDA and SQIVND (reference sequence). The CDR3 has 13 amino acids. Trimming stripped 7 bases from V and 0 bases from J, with 8 bases between. The chain's CDR3 is CASTGSSTDTQYF. The CDR3 nucleotides are TGTGCCAGTACAGGGTCTAGCACAGATACGCAGTATTTT.